This TCR beta chain was captured by sequencing in a study of response to subunit inactivated influenza vaccine. This clonotype was recorded a few times. Antigen unknown. The V segment lost 0 bases and the J segment 12 bases; nucleotides outside the gene matches: 6. This CDR3 has 15 residues. Germline values: CDR1 DFQATT, CDR2 SNEGSKA (reference sequence). General study points: The authors suggested that few new T cells are recruited per seasonal influenza vaccination.

Using its own MiXCR run on the RT-PCR reads, TCRdb lists one record per CDR3 protein. Here the sample spans about 650,000 distinct CDR3 sequences, less than 15% being singletons. Here the sequenced sample was PBMCs from blood, taken approximately 15 days before vaccination. The V and J genes are TRBV20-1 and TRBJ2-1, with 15 bases lining up with TRBD2. The sequence derives from a man aged 50-60 years who received an inactivated influenza vaccine. The CDR3 spells CSARDPGLAGGGQFF. The CDR3, as DNA: TGCAGTGCTAGAGATCCCGGACTAGCGGGAGGGGGGCAGTTCTTC.